This entry lists 11 T cell receptor beta chains sequenced from one sample in a study of human T cells and chemical hapten exposure. Each CDR3 protein gets one entry after TCRdb re-called the RACE reads with MiXCR. The table has 80,000 to 95,000 distinct CDR3 sequences, 9.6% seen once; the top ten hold less than 4.5%. Time point indicated: pre-sensitization, week 0. Treatment in this sample: therapeutic diphenylcyclopropenone sensitization with weekly scalp DPC. Sequences were derived from whole blood, sampled in connection with sensitization to the hapten diphenylcyclopropenone (DPC). Source of these receptors: a woman aged 40 to 50 with alopecia areata. Some clones in this sample may be carry-over from other donors' samples.

This clonotype appeared many times. V and J are TRBV7-9 and TRBJ2-4; D might be TRBD1 (5 bases). The germline V gene encodes CDR1 SEHNR and CDR2 FQNEAQ (reference sequence). Trimming stripped 2 bases from V and 0 bases from J, with 8 bases between. CDR3 length: 15 amino acids. CDR3 nucleotide sequence: TGTGCCAGCAGCTTACCAGGGTTAGCCAAAAACATTCAGTACTTC. It encodes CASSLPGLAKNIQYF.

This chain joins TRBV18 and TRBJ1-1; D is undetermined. In germline, CDR1 is KGHSH, CDR2 LQKENI. The CDR3 length is 15 residues. Trimming shortened V by 2 bases and J by 1 base, and 11 bases separated the two germline ends. CDR3 amino acids: CASSPFLGENTEAFF. CDR3 nucleotides: TGTGCCAGCTCACCATTCCTCGGGGAGAACACTGAAGCTTTCTTT.

The rearrangement joins TRBV4-1 to TRBJ2-5, with TRBD2 matching 13 bases. The CDR3 is 18 amino acids. V lost 4 bases, J lost 2 bases, and 10 bases stayed unmatched. Germline CDR1 MGHRA, CDR2 YSYEKL. In DNA form, the CDR3 reads TGCGCCAGCAGCCTCAGGGAACTAGCGGGGGGGCCTCAAGAGACCCAGTACTTC. The encoded protein is CASSLRELAGGPQETQYF.

This clonotype has ten or more counts. J is TRBJ2-5 and V is TRBV10-3, with 8 bases aligning to TRBD1. CDR1 is ENHRY, CDR2 SYGVKD, per germline. The CDR3 totals 15 residues. Trimming cost V 4 bases and J 3 bases; bases outside gene matches: 7. The CDR3 bases are TGTGCCATCAGTGGGTACAACAGGGGGGAAGAGACCCAGTACTTC. This codes for CAISGYNRGEETQYF.

The gene calls are TRBV4-3 and TRBJ2-2; 15 bases agree with TRBD2. The CDR3 totals 17 residues. The germline gives CDR1 LGHNA, CDR2 YSLEER. V shed 1 base and J 7 bases; nucleotides not matched to a gene: 4. Here the CDR3 DNA reads TGCGCCAGCAGCCAAGGGACTAGCGGGGGGGCGAGCGGGGAGCTGTTTTTT. Translating gives CASSQGTSGGASGELFF.

In this sample, this clonotype turned up a few times. The chain combines TRBV6-5 with TRBJ1-4; a weak D match, TRBD1 (5 bases). Germline values: CDR1 MNHEY, CDR2 SVGAGI. V lost 6 bases and J 3 bases, leaving 14 bases between the germline ends. The CDR3 extends over 15 amino acids. Here the CDR3 reads CASRTAYYSNEKLFF. CDR3 nucleotides: TGTGCCAGCAGGACAGCTTACTATTCTAATGAAAAACTGTTTTTT.

This clonotype has a count of ten or more. The gene calls are TRBV4-1 and TRBJ1-6; D unclear. This CDR3 has 19 amino acids. The V gene's germline CDR1 is MGHRA and CDR2 YSYEKL. V gave up 1 base and J gave up 0 bases, with 16 bases separating them. CDR3 loop: CASSQVHGRPSSYNSPLHF. The CDR3 region has the DNA TGCGCCAGCAGCCAAGTCCACGGCAGACCTAGCTCCTATAATTCACCCCTCCACTTT.

The chain's CDR3 is CSGARSRYNEQFF. The DNA of the CDR3 is TGCAGCGGCGCCCGCTCAAGGTACAATGAGCAGTTCTTC. The V and J genes are TRBV29-1 and TRBJ2-1; no reliable D call. The length of the CDR3 is 13 residues. V was shortened by 7 bases and J by 4 bases, with 14 bases between the two germline ends. CDR1 SQVTM and CDR2 ANQGSEA come from the germline V gene.

Ten or more counts support this clonotype. This rearrangement joins TRBV12-3 or TRBV12-4 to TRBJ1-2; D perhaps matches TRBD1 (6 bases). This CDR3 region has 14 residues. The V end lost 5 bases, the J end lost 3 bases, and 13 bases lay between the germline ends. DNA of the CDR3: TGTGCCAGCAGTACGGCCAGGGGCGACTATGGCTACACCTTC. It encodes CASSTARGDYGYTF.

This clonotype was counted between two and nine times. The chain uses TRBV30 and TRBJ2-2; 7 positions match TRBD2. Germline CDR1 is GTSNPN and CDR2 is SVGIG (reference sequence). CDR3 length: 18 residues. The CDR3 DNA reads as TGTGCTTCCAAACCGCCCAGCGGGGCCCCCCGGGGCACCGGGGAGCTGTTTTTT. It translates to CASKPPSGAPRGTGELFF.

The chain has TRBV2 and TRBJ2-3; D may correspond to TRBD1 or TRBD2 (5 bases each). Germline V lookup: CDR1 SNHLY, CDR2 FYNNEI. V dropped 6 bases and J dropped 5 bases, with 12 bases sitting between them. The CDR3 loop spans 13 amino acids. CDR3 DNA sequence: TGTGCCAGCAGCGGGAAGAGGGGAGATACGCAGTATTTT. It translates to CASSGKRGDTQYF.